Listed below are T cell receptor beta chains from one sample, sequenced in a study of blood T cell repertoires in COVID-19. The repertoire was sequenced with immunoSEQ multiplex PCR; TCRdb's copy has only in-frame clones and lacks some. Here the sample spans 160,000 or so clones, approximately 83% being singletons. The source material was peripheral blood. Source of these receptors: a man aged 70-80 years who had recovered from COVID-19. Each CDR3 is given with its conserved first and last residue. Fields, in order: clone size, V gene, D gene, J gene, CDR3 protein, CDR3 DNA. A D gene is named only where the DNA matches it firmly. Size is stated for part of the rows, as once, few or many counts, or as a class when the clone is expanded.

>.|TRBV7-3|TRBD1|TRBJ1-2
CASSSLPAGRTGGVGVGYTF
TGTGCCAGCAGCTCCCTTCCAGCAGGTCGGACAGGGGGCGTGGGGGTTGGCTACACCTTC
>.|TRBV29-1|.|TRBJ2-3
CSVGEGTDTQYF
TGCAGCGTAGGGGAGGGCACAGATACGCAGTATTTT
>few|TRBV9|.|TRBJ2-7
CASSADPASRGEQYF
TGTGCCAGCAGCGCCGACCCGGCTAGCCGAGGCGAGCAGTACTTC
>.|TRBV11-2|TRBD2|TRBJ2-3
CASSSGLVASFNTDTQYF
TGTGCCAGCAGCTCCGGACTAGTAGCTTCCTTTAACACAGATACGCAGTATTTT
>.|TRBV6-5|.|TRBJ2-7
CASSYSAGPFGYEQYF
TGTGCCAGCAGTTACTCAGCAGGGCCGTTTGGGTACGAGCAGTACTTC
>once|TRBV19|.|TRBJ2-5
CASSIGGTSQETQYF
TGTGCCAGTAGTATCGGCGGGACTTCTCAAGAGACCCAGTACTTC
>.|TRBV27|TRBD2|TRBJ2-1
CASSLAERGGYNEQFF
TGTGCCAGCAGTTTAGCTGAGCGGGGAGGGTACAATGAGCAGTTCTTC
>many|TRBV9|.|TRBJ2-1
CASSSGGISYNEQFF
TGTGCCAGCAGCAGCGGCGGAATCTCCTACAATGAGCAGTTCTTC
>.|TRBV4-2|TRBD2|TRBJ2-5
CASSQELAGDQETQYF
TGTGCCAGCAGCCAAGAATTAGCGGGAGACCAAGAGACCCAGTACTTC
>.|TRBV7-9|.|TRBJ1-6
CASSLGVPTSNSPLHF
TGTGCCAGCAGCTTAGGTGTCCCCACTTCTAACTCACCCCTCCACTTT
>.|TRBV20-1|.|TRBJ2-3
CSASLAGPTDTQYF
TGCAGTGCTAGTCTGGCGGGGCCTACAGATACGCAGTATTTT
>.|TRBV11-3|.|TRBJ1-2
CASSVQGNINYGYTF
TGTGCCAGCAGCGTACAGGGTAATATTAACTATGGCTACACCTTC
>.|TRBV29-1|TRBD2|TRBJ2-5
CSVPSGRPLKTQYF
TGCAGCGTCCCTAGCGGGAGGCCCCTGAAGACCCAGTACTTC
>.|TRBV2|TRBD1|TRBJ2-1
CASTPDRSSSYNEQFF
TGTGCCAGCACCCCGGACAGGAGTTCCTCCTACAATGAGCAGTTCTTC
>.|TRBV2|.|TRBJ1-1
CASRTVPNTEAFF
TGTGCCAGCAGAACAGTCCCGAACACTGAAGCTTTCTTT
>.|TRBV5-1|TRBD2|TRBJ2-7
CASSSWGRTSGSSYEQYF
TGCGCCAGCAGCTCGTGGGGACGGACTAGCGGGAGCTCCTACGAGCAGTACTTC
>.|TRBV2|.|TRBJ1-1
CASSESGVLEAFF
TGTGCCAGCAGTGAGTCCGGGGTCTTAGAAGCTTTCTTT
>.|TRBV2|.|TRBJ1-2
CASSEAQGQVSNYGYTF
TGTGCCAGCAGTGAAGCGCAGGGCCAAGTCTCTAACTATGGCTACACCTTC
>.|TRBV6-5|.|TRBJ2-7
CASRTYRETYEQYF
TGTGCCAGCAGAACATACAGGGAAACCTACGAGCAGTACTTC
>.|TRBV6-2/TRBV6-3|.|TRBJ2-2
CASSRGQQPYTGELFF
TGTGCCAGCAGCCGCGGACAGCAACCTTACACCGGGGAGCTGTTTTTT
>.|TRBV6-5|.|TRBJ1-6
CASSPGSGNSPLHF
TGTGCCAGCAGCCCCGGATCGGGGAATTCACCCCTCCACTTT
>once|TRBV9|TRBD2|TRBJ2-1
CASSQPGGVPNNEQFF
TGTGCCAGCAGCCAGCCCGGGGGGGTACCGAACAATGAGCAGTTCTTC
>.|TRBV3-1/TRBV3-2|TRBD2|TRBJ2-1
CASSQGRLAGVDFYNEQFF
TGTGCCAGCAGCCAAGGACGGCTAGCGGGAGTTGATTTCTACAATGAGCAGTTCTTC
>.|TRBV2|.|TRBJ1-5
CASSGLQGNQPQHF
TGTGCCAGCAGTGGCCTACAGGGTAATCAGCCCCAGCATTTT